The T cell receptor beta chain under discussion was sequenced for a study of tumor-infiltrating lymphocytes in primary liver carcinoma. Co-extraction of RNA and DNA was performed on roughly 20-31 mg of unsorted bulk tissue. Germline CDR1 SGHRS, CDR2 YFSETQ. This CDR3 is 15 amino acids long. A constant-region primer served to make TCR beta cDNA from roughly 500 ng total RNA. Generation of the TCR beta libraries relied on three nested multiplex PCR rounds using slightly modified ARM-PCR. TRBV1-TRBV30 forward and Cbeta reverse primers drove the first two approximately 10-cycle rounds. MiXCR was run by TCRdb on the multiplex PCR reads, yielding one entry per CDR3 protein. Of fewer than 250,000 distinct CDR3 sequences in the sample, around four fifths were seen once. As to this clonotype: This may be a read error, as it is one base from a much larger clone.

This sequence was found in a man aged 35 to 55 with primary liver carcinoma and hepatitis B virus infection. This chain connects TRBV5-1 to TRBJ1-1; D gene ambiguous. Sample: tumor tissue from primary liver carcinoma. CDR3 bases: TGCGCCAGCAGCTTGGAGGGAGGGCGCAACACTGAATCTTTCTTT. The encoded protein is CASSLEGGRNTESFF.